Reported below is one TCR beta chain. Antigen unknown. CDR1 and CDR2 from the germline V gene are SGHRS and YFSETQ. This CDR3 is 13 amino acids long. Trimming pared 0 bases from V and 7 bases from J, leaving 11 bases between. This sample was taken from a study of cytomegalovirus exposure and HLA in healthy donors. Use of 60 Vbeta and 13 Jbeta primers characterized the PCR. Here immunoSEQ multiplex PCR was the method, and the copy in TCRdb shows in-frame clones only, minus some. The table records around 100,000 clones, 74% of them present only once. Whole-study findings and limits: Among TCR beta chains, those listed as cytomegalovirus-associated numbered over 150. It was reportedly the case that the classifier diagnosed cytomegalovirus status with high specificity and sensitivity. Productive status was seen about 87% or about 30% of the time for most TCR beta V segments in an earlier analysis.

Though nominally healthy at sampling, donors likely had unrecorded immune exposures. The specimen sequenced was PBMCs. This chain connects TRBV5-1 to TRBJ2-7; D remains ambiguous. The sequence derives from a man aged 50 or older in good health and CMV-seropositive. CDR3 sequence (DNA): TGCGCCAGCAGCTTGGAAGGATTGCGGGAGCAGTACTTC. Translating gives CASSLEGLREQYF.